This TCR beta chain was profiled in a study of T cells in Graves' hyperthyroidism and ophthalmopathy. The authors deemed Graves' hyperthyroidism stable absent ophthalmopathy progression within 18 months. Aged 18 to 65, the patients had hyperthyroidism that was newly diagnosed and had lasted under 2 months. Patients with uncontrolled infections, other autoimmune diseases, pregnancy or lactation were excluded. V dropped 4 bases and J dropped 10 bases, with 22 bases sitting between them. The CDR3 is made up of 16 amino acids. Germline V gene data show CDR1 as LGHNA and CDR2 as YSLEER. Overall study findings and caveats: With a median lead of around 6.7 months before onset, the model predicted ophthalmopathy.

It was RNA transcripts that yielded the amplified TCR beta CDR3 regions. Researchers ran a first-round RT-PCR on the TCR CDR3 using the HTBI primer set. TCRdb ran MiXCR on the multiplex PCR reads and lists one entry per CDR3 protein. The repertoire holds around 700,000 distinct CDR3 sequences, with roughly 32% as singletons. A note on this clonotype: Antigen: not known.

This receptor was obtained from a woman in her 40s with Graves' hyperthyroidism. This rearrangement joins TRBV4-3 to TRBJ1-4; TRBD1 is a possible D gene (6 bases). The material sequenced was blood. The CDR3: CASSPQQGREVGKLFF. Written as DNA, the CDR3 is TGCGCCAGCAGCCCGCAACAGGGACGAGAAGTGGGAAAACTGTTTTTT.